Below, one TCR beta chain is given with its context. This entry belongs to a study of T cells expressing NK-cell markers. On the study more broadly: The study drew TCR beta repertoires from sorted CD3+CD56+NKG2C+, CD3+CD56+NKG2C- and CD3+CD56-NKG2C+ T cells.

TCRdb re-analyzed the 5' RACE reads; it lists each CDR3 protein once, without DNA. The ten top clones account for approximately 3.6%, within a sample of 500,000 to 600,000 distinct CDR3 sequences. CDR3 size: 14 residues. Material: blood T cells: a sorted CD56 or NKG2C T cell subset, CD4+ or CD8+ T cells, or bulk PBMC T cells (not recorded which). The source of this sequence is a young man in good health. The chain couples TRBV12-3 or TRBV12-4 to TRBJ1-2; the TCRdb D gene call, TRBD1, has no DNA to confirm it. CDR3 loop: CASSPFGADYGYTF.